These 7 T cell receptor beta chains were sequenced from one sample in a study of beta chain features in type 1 diabetes. Expressed TCRB transcripts got sequenced, as all isolated RNA was reverse transcribed. The assay was immunoSEQ multiplex PCR, and TCRdb's table has in-frame clones only and misses some. Among 35,000 to 50,000 clones, 50% were seen once, and the ten largest hold about 0.25%. Sequencing was performed on stem cell memory CD4+ T cells from blood. These receptors were taken from a woman aged 25 to 45 in good health.

The rearrangement links TRBV19 to TRBJ2-5, with 13 bases identical to TRBD2. CDR1 is LNHDA, CDR2 SQIVND, per germline (reference sequence). V lost 5 bases, J lost 5 bases, and 14 bases stayed unmatched. The CDR3 totals 18 residues. CDR3 DNA: TGTGCCAGTAGTGACCCCCGGACTAGCGGGAGTTTCACGGAGACCCAGTACTTC. Encoded protein: CASSDPRTSGSFTETQYF.

The gene calls are TRBV28 and TRBJ2-7, with 8 bases fitting TRBD1. Germline V lookup: CDR1 MDHEN, CDR2 SYDVKM. V shed 4 bases, J shed 3 bases, and the junction held 11 bases outside the gene matches. This CDR3 has 16 amino acids. In DNA, the CDR3 is TGTGCCAGCAGTTCAACACACGGACAGGGTAACTACGAGCAGTACTTC. It codes for CASSSTHGQGNYEQYF.

This rearrangement joins TRBV7-2 to TRBJ1-5, with a tentative D call TRBD1 (5 bases). V lost 1 base, J lost 7 bases, and 8 bases lay in between. The CDR3 sequence is 13 residues long. Germline CDR1 is SGHTA and CDR2 is FQGNSA. CDR3 loop: CASSLGREQPQHF. The CDR3 coding sequence is TGTGCCAGCAGCTTAGGCAGGGAACAGCCCCAGCATTTT.

The chain recombines TRBV28 with TRBJ1-5; 7 bases match TRBD1. After removal of 7 bases from V and 3 bases from J, the junction contained 6 bases not matched to a gene. The length of the CDR3 is 14 residues. Germline CDR1 and CDR2: MDHEN and SYDVKM. For the CDR3, the DNA is TGTGCCAGCATAGAGACAGGGTCCAATCAGCCCCAGCATTTT. This codes for CASIETGSNQPQHF. Variable domain in full (rest from reference TRBV28 and TRBJ1-5): DVKVTQSSRYLVKRTGEKVFLECVQDMDHENMFWYRQDPGLGLRLIYFSYDVKMKEKGDIPEGYSVSREKKERFSLILESASTNQTSMYLCASIETGSNQPQHFGDGTRLSIL.

The J gene is TRBJ2-7, the V gene TRBV7-2; TRBD2 matches 13 bases. The CDR3 length is 15 residues. J gave up 1 base and V 4 bases, and 1 base lay outside the gene matches. Looked up from germline, CDR1 is SGHTA and CDR2 is FQGNSA. The CDR3 DNA is TGTGCCAGCAGCTGGGGACTAGCGGGATCCTACGAGCAGTACTTC. Protein: CASSWGLAGSYEQYF.

The V call is TRBV27, the J call TRBJ2-2; weak D call: TRBD1 (6 bases). In germline, CDR1 is MNHEY, CDR2 SMNVEV (reference sequence). V was clipped by 5 bases and J by 4 bases, with 8 bases between them. This CDR3 has 13 residues. As DNA, the CDR3 is TGTGCCAGCAGTCCCAGGGGCACCGGGGAGCTGTTTTTT. Its translation: CASSPRGTGELFF.

V is TRBV5-1 and J is TRBJ2-2, with D possibly TRBD1 on 6 matching bases. Per germline, CDR1 SGHRS and CDR2 YFSETQ. V was pared by 3 bases and J by 1 base, with 13 bases between. CDR3 length: 16 amino acids. As DNA, the CDR3 is TGCGCCAGCAGCTGGGGGCTCCTGGGGAACACCGGGGAGCTGTTTTTT. Its translation is CASSWGLLGNTGELFF.